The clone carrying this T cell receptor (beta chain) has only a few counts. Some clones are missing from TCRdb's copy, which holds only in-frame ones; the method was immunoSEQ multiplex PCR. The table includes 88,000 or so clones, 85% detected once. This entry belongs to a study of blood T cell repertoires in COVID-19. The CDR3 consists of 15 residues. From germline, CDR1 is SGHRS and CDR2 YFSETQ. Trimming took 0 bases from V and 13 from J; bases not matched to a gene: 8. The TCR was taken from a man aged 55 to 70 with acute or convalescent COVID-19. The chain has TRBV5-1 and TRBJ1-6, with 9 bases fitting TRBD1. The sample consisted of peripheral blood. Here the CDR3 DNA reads TGCGCCAGCAGCTTGGAGGGACAGGGATCCCGTCCCCTCCACTTT. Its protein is CASSLEGQGSRPLHF.